This TCR beta chain was captured by sequencing in a study of OX40 agonist ivuxolimab in advanced cancers. Study context: Ivuxolimab, an antibody acting as an agonist of OX40 (CD134), was used to treat patients.

This clone was counted a few times. This table comes from immunoSEQ multiplex PCR, and its TCRdb copy is limited to in-frame clones, with some not included. The table records 10,000 or so clones, roughly 70% of them present only once. The CDR3 length is 16 residues. The V and J ends lost 4 bases and 12 bases, in that order; junction bases with no gene match: 14. Per the germline V gene, CDR1 is SGHAT and CDR2 is FQNNGV. The clonotype originates from an adult with an advanced solid tumor such as melanoma, head and neck, liver or kidney cancer. The sequenced sample was CD4+ or CD8+ T cells sorted from blood, obtained in a trial of the OX40 agonist ivuxolimab. The rearrangement links TRBV11-2 to TRBJ2-7, with 14 bases fitting TRBD2. CDR3 coding DNA: TGTGCCAGCAGCTCGCCATCATCCGGGACTAGCGGGAGATGGTACTTC. Protein product: CASSSPSSGTSGRWYF.